This TCR beta chain emerged from a study of blood T cell repertoires in COVID-19. The overall study: Researchers got acute and convalescent COVID-19 samples from the United States, Italy and Spain. From T cells, B-cell-depleted T cells, or PBMCs came the material, which was cDNA or gDNA.

Study processing details: The assay estimated nucleated cells by amplifying reference gene primers. Clones were sequenced by immunoSEQ multiplex PCR, and TCRdb holds only the in-frame ones, with some missing. The V and J calls and the clone size are those of that table, but D and trimming were determined from the DNA. This sample carries about 160,000 clones, less than 85% of them seen once, and the ten largest clones take over 3%. Sequencing was carried out using peripheral blood. The source is a human donor with acute or convalescent COVID-19. The donor label of this sample is uncertain.

The CDR3 bases are TGCGCCAGCAGCTTCTTATATTCAGATACGCAGTATTTT. This sequence encodes CASSFLYSDTQYF. The genes are TRBV5-1 and TRBJ2-3; D gene uncertain. Trimming left V 2 bases short and J 4 bases short, with 8 bases between. The CDR3 has 13 amino acids. Germline lookup yields CDR1 SGHRS and CDR2 YFSETQ.